This entry lists 7 T cell receptor beta chains sequenced from one sample in a study of Ad26.COV2.S vaccination and SARS-CoV-2 variants. Sequencing was performed with immunoSEQ multiplex PCR; in TCRdb, only in-frame clones are kept and a portion is missing. The repertoire holds roughly 140,000 clones, with roughly 85% as singletons. Sequences were derived from peripheral blood, sampled after recovery from COVID-19. The receptors shown here come from a human donor who had recovered from COVID-19.

The chain employs TRBV4-1 and TRBJ1-1; weak D call: TRBD1 (6 bases). V gave up 3 bases and J gave up 11 bases, with 13 bases separating them. CDR3 length equals 12 residues. Looked up from germline, CDR1 is MGHRA and CDR2 is YSYEKL. CDR3: CASSQDGQTAFF. CDR3 coding DNA: TGCGCCAGCAGCCAGGACGGACAGACGGCTTTCTTT.

The rearrangement uses TRBV5-4 and TRBJ1-2; maybe TRBD1 (5 bases). Germline assignment: CDR1 SGHNT and CDR2 YYREEE (reference sequence). V lost 4 bases and J 8 bases, leaving 21 bases between the germline ends. CDR3 size: 15 residues. DNA for the CDR3: TGTGCCAGCAGCCCTAGGGACGCCGGATTGGGAGGCTACACCTTC. It yields the protein CASSPRDAGLGGYTF.

The chain joins TRBV7-2 to TRBJ2-2; 9 positions agree with TRBD2. This CDR3 is built from 16 residues. V lost 4 bases, J lost 6 bases, and 9 bases stayed unmatched. The germline V gene encodes CDR1 SGHTA and CDR2 FQGNSA. As DNA, the CDR3 is TGTGCCAGCAGCTCCAAGCGGGGGGCCGAAGCCGGGGAGCTGTTTTTT. This codes for CASSSKRGAEAGELFF.

The V call is TRBV4-3, the J call TRBJ1-4, with D hard to call. V was clipped by 0 bases and J by 6 bases, with 17 bases between them. The CDR3 is 17 residues long. Germline V gives CDR1 LGHNA, CDR2 YSLEER. The CDR3: CASSQDLTLTSYEKLFF. The CDR3 region has the DNA TGCGCCAGCAGCCAAGATCTGACTCTCACGAGTTATGAAAAACTGTTTTTT.

This clone was seen once. The rearrangement links TRBV11-2 to TRBJ2-3; 7 nucleotides agree with TRBD2. Germline V gene data show CDR1 as SGHAT and CDR2 as FQNNGV. The CDR3 consists of 14 residues. V shed 2 bases, J shed 2 bases, and the junction held 1 base outside the gene matches. The CDR3 DNA is TGTGCCAGCAGCTTAAGCGGGGACACAGATACGCAGTATTTT. It encodes CASSLSGDTDTQYF.

The V and J genes are TRBV27 and TRBJ2-4, with no clear D. Trimming shortened V by 6 bases and J by 0 bases, and 12 bases separated the two germline ends. CDR3 length: 15 residues. The germline CDR1 and CDR2 sequences are MNHEY and SMNVEV (reference sequence). The CDR3 loop reads CASSPNDLAKNIQYF. In nucleotides, the CDR3 is TGTGCCAGCAGCCCAAACGATTTAGCCAAAAACATTCAGTACTTC.

The chain has TRBV30 and TRBJ1-6; TRBD1 agrees at 8 bases. The germline gives CDR1 GTSNPN, CDR2 SVGIG (reference sequence). This CDR3 contains 13 residues. Trimming took 7 bases from V and 7 from J; bases not matched to a gene: 6. CDR3 bases: TGTGCCTCAGGGACAGGACCAAATTCACCCCTCCACTTT. This encodes CASGTGPNSPLHF.